This T cell receptor beta chain was obtained from a study of CD8+ T cells in alopecia areata. At the level of the study: Twice daily, treated patients received 5 to 10 mg of oral tofacitinib.

The CDR3 consists of 15 residues. The V gene's germline CDR1 is SQVTM and CDR2 ANQGSEA. V was pared by 1 base and J by 6 bases, with 7 bases of the junction left unmatched. Findings of the study overall: Scalp and blood retained many expanded lesional clones during tofacitinib. Normal scalp had lower clonality than lesional scalp, with alopecia totalis/universalis lesions showing this most strongly. Compared with mice, patients displayed less clear TCR sharing, possibly for HLA-related reasons.

This clone was counted once. The antigen is not known. Described treatment: oral pan-JAK inhibitor, 5-10 mg twice daily. Sequencing relied on a cDNA template that was reverse transcribed from extracted RNA. Assay used: immunoSEQ multiplex PCR; TCRdb lists only in-frame clones, some missing. The sample includes about 74,000 clones, 29% of them seen just once. The chain links TRBV29-1 to TRBJ2-1; 9 bases match TRBD1. The receptor was derived from a human donor with alopecia areata. The material sequenced was CD8+ T cells sorted from blood, taken at week 4, from a patient treated with tofacitinib. The CDR3 loop reads CSVEGTGDWGNEQFF. In DNA form, the CDR3 reads TGCAGCGTTGAAGGGACAGGGGATTGGGGCAATGAGCAGTTCTTC.